This TCR beta chain emerged from a study of blood T cell repertoires in COVID-19. Study context: Nucleic acid was either cDNA or gDNA, and it came from T cells, B-cell-depleted T cells, or PBMCs.

Clinical history as reported by participants underpinned cohort assignment. The recovered donors of Cohort 3 showed two negative PCRs, clearance, or symptom resolution. Clones were read by immunoSEQ multiplex PCR, and TCRdb kept only the in-frame ones, dropping some. The sample lists a few hundred thousand clones; 82% were seen once. This CDR3 has 15 amino acids. Trimming stripped 2 bases from V and 7 bases from J, with 17 bases between. The germline CDR1 and CDR2 sequences are SGHVS and FNYEAQ. The chain couples TRBV7-6 to TRBJ1-2; possibly TRBD1 for D (5 bases). The sample was PBMCs or T cells enriched from blood (not recorded which). The sequence came from a woman aged 55-70 years who had recovered from COVID-19. The CDR3: CASSLTGGLTSGYTF. The CDR3 DNA follows: TGTGCCAGCAGCTTAACAGGCGGTTTGACTTCTGGCTACACCTTC.